A selection of T cell receptor beta chains follows, all from one sample in a study of blood T cell repertoires in COVID-19. Measured with immunoSEQ multiplex PCR; TCRdb has only the in-frame clones, and not every one. The sample gives 390,000 or so clones, approximately 92% of which show up once; 0.95% to 1.1% is in the top ten. The sequencing input was PBMCs or T cells enriched from blood (not recorded which). The receptors derive from a man in his late teens or twenties who had recovered from COVID-19. Each CDR3 is given without its conserved first and last residue.

V,J,CDR3
TRBV19,TRBJ2-2,ASSTTDRHTGELF
TRBV2,TRBJ1-5,ASSGQMNSNQPQH
TRBV6-5,TRBJ2-3,ASSLLAGGADTQY
TRBV5-1,TRBJ1-2,ASSLMDQGGGYGYT
TRBV23-1,TRBJ2-5,ASSQIIEETQY
TRBV27,TRBJ1-2,ASSHRDSYGYT
TRBV7-3,TRBJ1-1,ASSSGVGTEAF
TRBV7-3,TRBJ2-3,ASSLEGTPRDTQY
TRBV28,TRBJ2-1,ASNAMGQGAYNEQF
TRBV12-3/TRBV12-4,TRBJ1-2,ASSLTGSYGYT
TRBV4-1,TRBJ1-5,ASSLQFSGGIGQPQH
TRBV20-1,TRBJ1-1,SARDFTEAF
TRBV28,TRBJ1-1,ASRDTGKGAEAF
TRBV11-2,TRBJ1-2,ASSFSVGQGTNYGYT
TRBV3-1/TRBV3-2,TRBJ1-2,ASSQTDANYGYT
TRBV23-1,TRBJ1-4,ASSLREDEKLF
TRBV7-9,TRBJ2-3,ASSLTTGGTDTQY
TRBV9,TRBJ2-2,ASSAGQGAAGELF
TRBV3-1/TRBV3-2,TRBJ1-1,ASNRQGLNTEAF
TRBV5-1,TRBJ2-7,ASSSGTGSYEQY
TRBV27,TRBJ1-6,ASSGWDRVSPLH